One and the same sample provided the 19 T cell receptor beta chains below, sequenced in a study of blood T cell repertoires in COVID-19. Using immunoSEQ multiplex PCR, the repertoire was profiled, and TCRdb retains in-frame clones only, with some absent. The sample contains 150,000 to 200,000 clones, around 80% of which appear only once. Sequencing was done on a sample of peripheral blood. The receptors here all came from a woman of 80 years or more with acute or convalescent COVID-19.

This clone showed up just once. J is TRBJ1-5 and V is TRBV19; TRBD1 matches at 11 bases. Germline V gene data show CDR1 as LNHDA and CDR2 as SQIVND (reference sequence). The CDR3 loop spans 19 amino acids. V dropped 4 bases and J dropped 2; count of bases not matched to a gene: 13. The CDR3 spells CASSTHPDRGRGGNQPQHF. The CDR3 DNA reads as TGTGCCAGTAGTACCCATCCGGACAGGGGGCGCGGAGGCAATCAGCCCCAGCATTTT.

The V call is TRBV18, the J call TRBJ2-7, with 9 bases identical to TRBD1. The trim removed 3 bases at V and 1 base at J, leaving 4 bases unmatched. The germline V gene has CDR1 KGHSH and CDR2 LQKENI. The CDR3 spans 15 residues. The CDR3, as DNA: TGTGCCAGCTCACCCGTGGGACAGGGATCCTACGAGCAGTACTTC. Encoded protein: CASSPVGQGSYEQYF.

This clone showed up just once. The rearrangement links TRBV29-1 to TRBJ2-5; TRBD2 aligns across 7 bases. CDR3 size: 13 residues. Germline CDR1 reads SQVTM; CDR2 reads ANQGSEA. V dropped 3 bases and J dropped 5; count of bases not matched to a gene: 6. CDR3 in DNA: TGCAGCGTTGATGGGGCGGGAGTTGAGACCCAGTACTTC. Its translation: CSVDGAGVETQYF. Looking up the rest from reference TRBV29-1 and TRBJ2-5 gives the full variable domain: SAVISQKPSRDICQRGTSLTIQCQVDSQVTMMFWYRQQPGQSLTLIATANQGSEATYESGFVIDKFPISRPNLTFSTLTVSNMSPEDSSIYLCSVDGAGVETQYFGPGTRLLVL.

This clone came up a few times. The chain carries TRBV3-1 (or the pseudogene TRBV3-2) and TRBJ2-3; 7 positions match TRBD2. The germline V gene encodes CDR1 LGHDT and CDR2 YNNKEL (reference sequence). The V gene end was trimmed by 4 bases and the J gene end by 0 bases; junction bases not matched to a gene: 4. The CDR3 spans 15 residues. CDR3 nucleotides: TGTGCCAGCAGCCGGAGCGGGGCAAGCACAGATACGCAGTATTTT. Its translation is CASSRSGASTDTQYF.

The chain couples TRBV28 to TRBJ2-5; D may be TRBD2 (5 bases). The CDR3 contains 15 residues. Between the trimmed V and J ends, which lost 5 bases and 5 bases, there was a span of 18 bases. CDR1 and CDR2 from the germline V gene are MDHEN and SYDVKM. CDR3 region: CASSHDSGRGETQYF. In DNA, the CDR3 is TGTGCCAGCAGTCACGATTCGGGCCGCGGGGAGACCCAGTACTTC.

The chain uses TRBV6-5 and TRBJ1-2; D not certain. V dropped 8 bases and J dropped 8 bases, with 18 bases sitting between them. Germline V CDR1 and CDR2: MNHEY, SVGAGI. The CDR3 contains 13 residues. The CDR3 bases are TGTGCCAGCTTTGAGGGATCCTTCAGAGGCTACACCTTC. It is translated as CASFEGSFRGYTF.

In its sample, this clone was seen a few times. The chain employs TRBV27 and TRBJ2-3; possible D gene TRBD2, 5 bases. The germline V gene has CDR1 MNHEY and CDR2 SMNVEV (reference sequence). The CDR3 extends over 15 amino acids. Trimming removed 4 bases at V and 5 bases at J, with 16 bases between. CDR3 in amino acids: CASSWTGRMGDTQYF. The CDR3 DNA reads TGTGCCAGCAGTTGGACGGGAAGGATGGGAGATACGCAGTATTTT.

This clone was observed a handful of times. The V and J genes are TRBV6-6 and TRBJ2-7, with no clear D. The CDR3 covers 12 residues. V shed 6 bases and J shed 3 bases, with 9 bases lying between them. Germline V lookup: CDR1 MNHNY, CDR2 SVGAGI (reference sequence). The CDR3 spells CASSTRSYEQYF. The CDR3 DNA reads TGTGCCAGCAGCACACGGAGCTACGAGCAGTACTTC.

V gene TRBV6-1 combines with J gene TRBJ2-1; 7 bases line up with TRBD2. V was pared by 2 bases and J by 10 bases, with 8 bases of the junction left unmatched. Germline CDR1 reads MNHNS; CDR2 reads SASEGT. There are 14 residues in the CDR3. The CDR3 sequence: CASSEMGLTSEQFF. In DNA form, the CDR3 reads TGTGCCAGCAGTGAAATGGGACTAACCTCAGAGCAGTTCTTC.

V is TRBV19 and J is TRBJ1-1; D is perhaps TRBD1 (6 bases). Germline V gene sequence: CDR1 LNHDA, CDR2 SQIVND (reference sequence). The V and J ends lost 6 bases and 0 bases respectively, with 14 bases between them. The CDR3 is 15 amino acids. CDR3 nucleotide sequence: TGTGCCAGTAGCTTCCGGGACACCATGAACACTGAAGCTTTCTTT. This codes for CASSFRDTMNTEAFF.

V usage is TRBV2 and J usage is TRBJ2-1; 15 nucleotides match TRBD2. This CDR3 region has 15 residues. V gave up 4 bases and J gave up 8 bases; unmatched junction bases: 3. CDR1 and CDR2 from the germline V gene are SNHLY and FYNNEI. The CDR3 DNA is TGTGCCAGCAGTGGAGGGACTAGCGGGAGGCATGAGCAGTTCTTC. Its protein is CASSGGTSGRHEQFF. Using reference TRBV2 and TRBJ2-1 for the parts outside the CDR3, the full variable domain is EPEVTQTPSHQVTQMGQEVILRCVPISNHLYFYWYRQILGQKVEFLVSFYNNEISEKSEIFDDQFSVERPDGSNFTLKIRSTKLEDSAMYFCASSGGTSGRHEQFFGPGTRLTVL.

The rearrangement links TRBV11-2 to TRBJ2-7; 10 nucleotides line up with TRBD2. The CDR3 is 16 amino acids. Germline CDR1 is SGHAT and CDR2 is FQNNGV. V shed 5 bases, J shed 2 bases, and the junction held 9 bases outside the gene matches. CDR3 coding DNA: TGTGCCAGCAGCCCTACCAGCGGGAGGGTCCCCTACGAGCAGTACTTC. Translation: CASSPTSGRVPYEQYF.

The count of this clone is one. V and J are TRBV30 and TRBJ1-5, with D unresolved. This CDR3 region has 15 residues. V was cut by 2 bases and J by 2 bases, with 13 bases left in between. Germline lookup yields CDR1 GTSNPN and CDR2 SVGIG (reference sequence). DNA for the CDR3: TGTGCCTGGAGTCGATATACGGGTGGCAATCAGCCCCAGCATTTT. This encodes CAWSRYTGGNQPQHF. Filled out from reference TRBV30 and TRBJ1-5, the complete variable domain reads SQTIHQWPATLVQPVGSPLSLECTVEGTSNPNLYWYRQAAGRGLQLLFYSVGIGQISSEVPQNLSASRPQDRQFILSSKKLLLSDSGFYLCAWSRYTGGNQPQHFGDGTRLSIL.

The chain recombines TRBV18 with TRBJ2-1, with 11 bases matching TRBD2. The CDR3 is 15 residues long. Trimming removed 2 bases from V and 6 bases from J; junction bases left unmatched: 3. Germline CDR1 is KGHSH and CDR2 is LQKENI. The CDR3: CASSPETSGINEQFF. In DNA form, the CDR3 reads TGTGCCAGCTCACCAGAGACTAGCGGGATCAATGAGCAGTTCTTC.

The chain uses TRBV12-3 or TRBV12-4 and TRBJ1-3, with D uncertain. The CDR3 consists of 11 residues. The V end was cut by 3 bases, the J end by 8 bases, with 5 bases between. The DNA for the CDR3 is TGTGCCAGCAGTTTCTCGGACACCATATATTTT. Translation gives CASSFSDTIYF.

CDR3 in DNA: TGCAGCGTTGAAGTGGGACAGGGGGCGAATTACAATGAGCAGTTCTTC. Protein: CSVEVGQGANYNEQFF. The rearrangement links TRBV29-1 to TRBJ2-1, with 12 bases matching TRBD1. Germline values: CDR1 SQVTM, CDR2 ANQGSEA. V lost 1 base and J lost 4; bases outside the gene matches: 5. The CDR3 is made up of 16 amino acids.

The chain carries TRBV30 and TRBJ1-5, with a possible D match to TRBD1 (6 bases). Trimming removed 2 bases from V and 2 bases from J, with 16 bases in between. Germline V CDR1 and CDR2: GTSNPN, SVGIG (reference sequence). This CDR3 contains 16 residues. The CDR3 coding sequence is TGTGCCTGGAGTACAACCGGGACATTTCGCAATCAGCCCCAGCATTTT. The encoded protein is CAWSTTGTFRNQPQHF.

This chain uses TRBV6-5 with TRBJ2-5; 7 bases agree with TRBD2. Unmatched junction bases numbered 7, after V lost 5 bases and J lost 1 base. This CDR3 is built from 15 residues. Germline V CDR1 and CDR2: MNHEY, SVGAGI. CDR3 amino acids: CASSISGLPQETQYF. Here the CDR3 DNA reads TGTGCCAGCAGTATATCGGGACTACCCCAAGAGACCCAGTACTTC.

The rearrangement uses TRBV29-1 and TRBJ1-2; 10 bases map to TRBD1. The V and J ends lost 3 bases and 5 bases, in that order; junction bases with no gene match: 15. CDR1 and CDR2 (germline): SQVTM, ANQGSEA. This CDR3 is 17 amino acids long. This chain's CDR3 is CSVDLGVPTGGEYGYTF. CDR3 nucleotides: TGCAGCGTTGACCTAGGGGTCCCGACAGGGGGCGAATATGGCTACACCTTC. The complete variable domain, with remaining parts taken from reference TRBV29-1 and TRBJ1-2, reads SAVISQKPSRDICQRGTSLTIQCQVDSQVTMMFWYRQQPGQSLTLIATANQGSEATYESGFVIDKFPISRPNLTFSTLTVSNMSPEDSSIYLCSVDLGVPTGGEYGYTFGSGTRLTVV.